Below, 18 T cell receptor beta chains from the same sample are listed, as sequenced in a study of shared clonotypes between healthy human individuals. TCRdb's copy holds only in-frame clones and misses some; the assay was immunoSEQ multiplex PCR. Found here are 190,000 or so clones, 80% to 95% of them singletons; the top ten hold around 0.067%. Sequenced: naive CD4+ T cells sorted from blood. Indicated subset: CD45RA+ positively selected. The receptors here all came from a woman aged 25 to 39 in good health.

V gene TRBV18 combines with J gene TRBJ2-2; maybe TRBD1 (5 bases). Trimming stripped 3 bases from V and 6 bases from J, with 11 bases between. In germline, CDR1 is KGHSH, CDR2 LQKENI. The CDR3 is 14 residues long. The CDR3 nucleotides are TGTGCCAGCTCACCCACAGGTGGGGCCGGGGAGCTGTTTTTT. Translating gives CASSPTGGAGELFF. Using reference TRBV18 and TRBJ2-2 for the parts outside the CDR3, the full variable domain is NAGVMQNPRHLVRRRGQEARLRCSPMKGHSHVYWYRQLPEEGLKFMVYLQKENIIDESGMPKERFSAEFPKEGPSILRIQQVVRGDSAAYFCASSPTGGAGELFFGEGSRLTVL.

The rearrangement uses TRBV18 and TRBJ1-4; no clear D gene. Germline lookup yields CDR1 KGHSH and CDR2 LQKENI. V was shortened by 3 bases and J by 3 bases, with 5 bases between the two germline ends. The CDR3 is 13 residues long. The CDR3 region has the DNA TGTGCCAGCTCACCGACATCTAATGAAAAACTGTTTTTT. Translating it yields CASSPTSNEKLFF.

The J gene is TRBJ2-7, the V gene TRBV27; 8 bases fit TRBD2. V shed 6 bases and J 3 bases; nucleotides not matched to a gene: 7. Per germline, CDR1 MNHEY and CDR2 SMNVEV (reference sequence). The CDR3 is 14 residues long. The chain's CDR3 is CASSPGGPHYEQYF. The CDR3 DNA reads as TGTGCCAGCAGCCCGGGAGGGCCCCACTACGAGCAGTACTTC.

V gene TRBV4-1 combines with J gene TRBJ2-7; TRBD1 or TRBD2 may be the D gene (5 bases each). V lost 4 bases and J lost 6, with 19 bases in between. The CDR3 runs to 15 residues. Per germline, CDR1 MGHRA and CDR2 YSYEKL. CDR3 nucleotide sequence: TGCGCCAGCAGCCCACGAACGGGGCTCTCTCGCGAGCAGTACTTC. Encoded protein: CASSPRTGLSREQYF.

The chain links TRBV7-2 to TRBJ2-5, with TRBD1 as a possible D gene (5 bases). With the DNA end fitting TRBJ2-7 better, the J assignment may be wrong. The CDR3 totals 11 residues. Germline V CDR1 and CDR2: SGHTA, FQGNSA. CDR3 bases: TGTGCCAGCAGGGGGCCCTACGAGCAGTACTTC. This codes for CASRGPYEQYF.

This rearrangement joins TRBV2 to TRBJ1-1, with D unresolved. V lost 7 bases to trimming and J lost 2 bases, with 11 bases between them. This CDR3 is 13 amino acids long. Germline V gene data show CDR1 as SNHLY and CDR2 as FYNNEI. CDR3 sequence (DNA): TGTGCCAGCACCGAGCGGGAAAACACTGAAGCTTTCTTT. It specifies CASTERENTEAFF. Combining the CDR3 with reference TRBV2 and TRBJ1-1 gives the whole variable domain EPEVTQTPSHQVTQMGQEVILRCVPISNHLYFYWYRQILGQKVEFLVSFYNNEISEKSEIFDDQFSVERPDGSNFTLKIRSTKLEDSAMYFCASTERENTEAFFGQGTRLTVV.

The chain employs TRBV18 and TRBJ2-7, with 11 bases matching TRBD2. The CDR3 sequence is 16 residues long. Germline V gives CDR1 KGHSH, CDR2 LQKENI. V shed 5 bases, J shed 6 bases, and the junction held 12 bases outside the gene matches. The CDR3 region is CASSSRSLAGEGEQYF. The CDR3 DNA is TGTGCCAGCTCATCAAGGTCACTAGCGGGAGAGGGCGAGCAGTACTTC.

The genes are TRBV28 and TRBJ2-7, with 10 bases aligning to TRBD1. This CDR3 spans 15 amino acids. Germline CDR1 reads MDHEN; CDR2 reads SYDVKM. V shed 2 bases, J shed 2 bases, and the junction held 3 bases outside the gene matches. CDR3 in DNA: TGTGCCAGCAGTTTACCCGGGACAGGGGCCTACGAGCAGTACTTC. It is translated as CASSLPGTGAYEQYF.

The V gene is TRBV29-1, the J gene TRBJ2-7, with D perhaps TRBD1 (6 bases). The V gene's germline CDR1 is SQVTM and CDR2 ANQGSEA. This CDR3 is built from 13 residues. Trimming shortened V by 8 bases and J by 3 bases, and 17 bases separated the two germline ends. The CDR3 DNA reads as TGCAGCTCAAACAGGGTCTTGGACTACGAGCAGTACTTC. Translating gives CSSNRVLDYEQYF.

The chain uses TRBV18 and TRBJ1-1; D gene unclear. V lost 6 bases to trimming and J lost 3 bases, with 11 bases between them. Germline CDR1 reads KGHSH; CDR2 reads LQKENI. The CDR3 is 13 amino acids. The CDR3 DNA sequence: TGTGCCAGCTCCTCGACCGGCGACACTGAAGCTTTCTTT. Residues: CASSSTGDTEAFF.

This chain links TRBV4-1 with TRBJ2-7; D unresolved. The CDR3 spans 16 residues. V was clipped by 1 base and J by 4 bases, with 17 bases between them. Germline V gene lookup returns CDR1 MGHRA and CDR2 YSYEKL. Here the CDR3 reads CASSQVPGPQAYEQYF. Written as DNA, the CDR3 is TGCGCCAGCAGCCAAGTACCGGGTCCCCAAGCGTACGAGCAGTACTTC.

The J gene is TRBJ1-1, the V gene TRBV18, with D uncertain. Germline lookup yields CDR1 KGHSH and CDR2 LQKENI. V shed 1 base and J shed 1 base, with 13 bases lying between them. The CDR3 runs to 16 residues. This chain's CDR3 is CASSPQVVVGNTEAFF. In nucleotides, the CDR3 is TGTGCCAGCTCACCACAGGTCGTGGTCGGGAACACTGAAGCTTTCTTT.

This chain links TRBV28 with TRBJ2-3, with D maybe TRBD1 (6 bases). The V gene lost 3 bases and the J gene lost 1 base, with 11 bases spanning the gap. CDR3 length: 15 amino acids. The germline gives CDR1 MDHEN, CDR2 SYDVKM. In nucleotides, the CDR3 is TGTGCCAGCAGTTTCTTCAGGGGAGGCACAGATACGCAGTATTTT. Protein sequence: CASSFFRGGTDTQYF.

The gene calls are TRBV12-5 and TRBJ2-1; 12 positions match TRBD2. This CDR3 has 16 amino acids. V lost 1 base and J lost 9; bases outside the gene matches: 7. Germline V gives CDR1 LGHNT, CDR2 FRNRAP. CDR3 bases: TGTGCTAGTGGTTTGGATGTCCTAGCGGGAGGGCTTGAGCAGTTCTTC. Translating it yields CASGLDVLAGGLEQFF.

This chain uses TRBV6-5 with TRBJ2-7; 8 bases line up with TRBD1. This CDR3 spans 14 amino acids. The V gene's germline CDR1 is MNHEY and CDR2 SVGAGI. After removal of 4 bases from V and 6 bases from J, the junction contained 8 bases not matched to a gene. The CDR3 nucleotides read TGTGCCAGCAGTTTTAACAGGGGGGTCCCCGAGCAGTACTTC. Translating gives CASSFNRGVPEQYF.

The rearrangement uses TRBV28 and TRBJ2-7, with 7 nucleotides matching TRBD1. The ends lost 5 bases at V and 3 bases at J; junction bases unmatched: 7. CDR3 size: 14 residues. CDR1 and CDR2 (germline): MDHEN, SYDVKM. The CDR3 DNA reads as TGTGCCAGCAGTAGATACAGGGGACGCTACGAGCAGTACTTC. Its protein is CASSRYRGRYEQYF.

The chain couples TRBV27 to TRBJ2-5, with 7 bases identical to TRBD2. In germline, CDR1 is MNHEY, CDR2 SMNVEV (reference sequence). The CDR3 totals 13 residues. V lost 5 bases, J lost 11 bases, and 11 bases stayed unmatched. The CDR3 DNA is TGTGCCAGCAGTCCTTGGACTAGTTATGAGCAGTACTTC. Protein: CASSPWTSYEQYF.

The J gene is TRBJ2-7, the V gene TRBV7-9; 14 bases map to TRBD2. The CDR3 has 16 amino acids. The germline gives CDR1 SEHNR, CDR2 FQNEAQ (reference sequence). V shed 3 bases and J 4 bases; nucleotides not matched to a gene: 5. Here the CDR3 DNA reads TGTGCCAGCAGCTTCCGGACTAGCGGGAGGACTTACGAGCAGTACTTC. This sequence encodes CASSFRTSGRTYEQYF.